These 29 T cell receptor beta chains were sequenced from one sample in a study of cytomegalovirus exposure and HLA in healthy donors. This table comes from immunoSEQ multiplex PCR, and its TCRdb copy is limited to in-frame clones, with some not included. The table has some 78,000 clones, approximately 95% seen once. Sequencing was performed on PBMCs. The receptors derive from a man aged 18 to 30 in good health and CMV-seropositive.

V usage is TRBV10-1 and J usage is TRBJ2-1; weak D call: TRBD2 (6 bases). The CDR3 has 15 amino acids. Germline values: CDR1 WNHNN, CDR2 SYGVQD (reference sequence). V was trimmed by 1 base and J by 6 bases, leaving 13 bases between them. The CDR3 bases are TGCGCCAGCAGTGAGTTGGAGGGAACCCGCAATGAGCAGTTCTTC. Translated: CASSELEGTRNEQFF.

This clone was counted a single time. In DNA form, the CDR3 reads TGTGCCAGCAGCTTGGGCAGGCCCTATGGCTACACCTTC. It yields the protein CASSLGRPYGYTF. This chain joins TRBV5-6 and TRBJ1-2; no clear D. Germline assignment: CDR1 SGHDT and CDR2 YYEEEE. The V end lost 0 bases, the J end lost 4 bases, and 7 bases lay between the germline ends. This CDR3 is built from 13 residues.

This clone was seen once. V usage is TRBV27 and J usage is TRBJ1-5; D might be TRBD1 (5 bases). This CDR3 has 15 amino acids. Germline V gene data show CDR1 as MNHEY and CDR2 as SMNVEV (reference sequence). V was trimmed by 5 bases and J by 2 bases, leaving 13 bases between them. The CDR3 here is CASSPRSGGNQPQHF. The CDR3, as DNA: TGTGCCAGCAGTCCCAGGTCGGGGGGCAATCAGCCCCAGCATTTT.

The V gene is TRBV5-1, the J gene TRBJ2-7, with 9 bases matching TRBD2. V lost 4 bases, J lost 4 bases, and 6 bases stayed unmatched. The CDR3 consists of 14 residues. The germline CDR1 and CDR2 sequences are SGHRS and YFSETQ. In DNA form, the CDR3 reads TGCGCCAGCAGCCGCGGGACTAGCAGTTACGAGCAGTACTTC. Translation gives CASSRGTSSYEQYF.

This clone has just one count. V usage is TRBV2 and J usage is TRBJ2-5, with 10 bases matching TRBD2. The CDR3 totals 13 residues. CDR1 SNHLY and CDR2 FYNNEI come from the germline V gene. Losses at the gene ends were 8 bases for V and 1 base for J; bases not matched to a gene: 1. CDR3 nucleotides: TGTGCCAGCCTAGCGGGGGTCCAAGAGACCCAGTACTTC. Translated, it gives CASLAGVQETQYF.

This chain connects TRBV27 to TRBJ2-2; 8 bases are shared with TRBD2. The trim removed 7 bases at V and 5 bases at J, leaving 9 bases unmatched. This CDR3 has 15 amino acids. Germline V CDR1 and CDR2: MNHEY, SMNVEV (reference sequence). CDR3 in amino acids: CASTPGLGTTGELFF. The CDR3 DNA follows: TGTGCCAGCACCCCGGGACTAGGGACGACCGGGGAGCTGTTTTTT.

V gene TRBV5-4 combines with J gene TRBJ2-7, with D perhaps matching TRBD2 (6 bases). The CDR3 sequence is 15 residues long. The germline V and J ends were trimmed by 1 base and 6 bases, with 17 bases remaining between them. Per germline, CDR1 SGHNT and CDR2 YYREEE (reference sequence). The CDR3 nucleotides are TGTGCCAGCAGCTTGTTCGCTAGCGTTAGTTCCGAGCAGTACTTC. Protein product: CASSLFASVSSEQYF. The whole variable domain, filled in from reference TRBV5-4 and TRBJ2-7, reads ETGVTQSPTHLIKTRGQQVTLRCSSQSGHNTVSWYQQALGQGPQFIFQYYREEENGRGNFPPRFSGLQFPNYSSELNVNALELDDSALYLCASSLFASVSSEQYFGPGTRLTVT.

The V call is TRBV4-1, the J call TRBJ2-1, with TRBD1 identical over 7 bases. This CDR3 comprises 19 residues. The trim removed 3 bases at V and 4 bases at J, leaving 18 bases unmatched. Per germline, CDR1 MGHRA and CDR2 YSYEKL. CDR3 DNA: TGCGCCAGCAGCCATCCCGCCAACACACAGGGGTGGGGGTACAATGAGCAGTTCTTC. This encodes CASSHPANTQGWGYNEQFF.

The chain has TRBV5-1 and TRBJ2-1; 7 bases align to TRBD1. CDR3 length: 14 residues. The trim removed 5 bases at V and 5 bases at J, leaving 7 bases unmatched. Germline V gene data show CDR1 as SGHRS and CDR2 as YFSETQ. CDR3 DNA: TGCGCCAGCAGACGGGTGGGACAGCACAATGAGCAGTTCTTC. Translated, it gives CASRRVGQHNEQFF.

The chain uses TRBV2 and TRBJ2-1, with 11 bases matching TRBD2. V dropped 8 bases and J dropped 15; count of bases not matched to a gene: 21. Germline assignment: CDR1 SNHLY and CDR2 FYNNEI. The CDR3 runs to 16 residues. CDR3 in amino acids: CASVVLEYRLAGIAFF. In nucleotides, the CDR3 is TGTGCCAGCGTTGTTCTCGAATACCGACTAGCGGGGATCGCGTTCTTC.

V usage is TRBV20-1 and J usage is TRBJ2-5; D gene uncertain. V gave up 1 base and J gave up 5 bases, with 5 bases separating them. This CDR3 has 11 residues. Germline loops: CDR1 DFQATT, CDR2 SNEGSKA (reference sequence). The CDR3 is CSARAEETQYF. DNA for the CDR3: TGCAGTGCTAGAGCCGAGGAGACCCAGTACTTC.

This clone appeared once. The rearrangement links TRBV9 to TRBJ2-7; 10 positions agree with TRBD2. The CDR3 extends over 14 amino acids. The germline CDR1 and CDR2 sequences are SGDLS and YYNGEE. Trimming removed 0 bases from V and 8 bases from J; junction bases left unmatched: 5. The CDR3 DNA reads TGTGCCAGCAGCGTAGGGCTAGCGGGAGCAAAGCAGTACTTC. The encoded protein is CASSVGLAGAKQYF.

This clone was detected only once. The CDR3 nucleotides read TGCGCCAGCAGCCAAGTGGGGAAGGGGCCCGGGAACTATGGCTACACCTTC. Protein product: CASSQVGKGPGNYGYTF. This chain links TRBV4-1 with TRBJ1-2; a possible D gene is TRBD1 (5 bases). The CDR3 runs 17 residues. Trimming stripped 1 base from V and 2 bases from J, with 17 bases between. The V gene's germline CDR1 is MGHRA and CDR2 YSYEKL.

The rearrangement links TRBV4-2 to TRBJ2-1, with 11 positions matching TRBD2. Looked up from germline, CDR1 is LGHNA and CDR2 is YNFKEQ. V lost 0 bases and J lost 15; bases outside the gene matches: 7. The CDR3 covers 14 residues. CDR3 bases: TGTGCCAGCAGCCAAGAAAGAACTAGCGGGAGATGGTTCTTC. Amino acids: CASSQERTSGRWFF.

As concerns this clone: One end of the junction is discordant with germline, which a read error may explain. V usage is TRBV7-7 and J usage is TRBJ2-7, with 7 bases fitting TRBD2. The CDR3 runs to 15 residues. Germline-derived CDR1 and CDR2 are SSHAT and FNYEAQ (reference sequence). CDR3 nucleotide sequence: TGTGCTAGCAGCCCCAGCGGGATCAACTCCTACGAGCAGTACTTC. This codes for CASSPSGINSYEQYF.

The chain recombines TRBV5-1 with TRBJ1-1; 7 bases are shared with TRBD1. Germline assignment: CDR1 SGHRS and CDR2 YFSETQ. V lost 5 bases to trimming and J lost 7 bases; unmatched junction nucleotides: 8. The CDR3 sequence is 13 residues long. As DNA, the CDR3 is TGCGCCAGCAGTTCCGACAGGGACGGTGAAGCTTTCTTT. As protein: CASSSDRDGEAFF. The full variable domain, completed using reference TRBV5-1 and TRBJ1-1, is KAGVTQTPRYLIKTRGQQVTLSCSPISGHRSVSWYQQTPGQGLQFLFEYFSETQRNKGNFPGRFSGRQFSNSRSEMNVSTLELGDSALYLCASSSDRDGEAFFGQGTRLTVV.

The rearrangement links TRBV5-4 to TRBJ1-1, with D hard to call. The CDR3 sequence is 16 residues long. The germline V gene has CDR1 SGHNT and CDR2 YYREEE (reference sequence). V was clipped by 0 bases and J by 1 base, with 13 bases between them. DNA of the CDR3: TGTGCCAGCAGCTTGGGAGTGTCCAGACAGAACACTGAAGCTTTCTTT. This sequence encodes CASSLGVSRQNTEAFF.

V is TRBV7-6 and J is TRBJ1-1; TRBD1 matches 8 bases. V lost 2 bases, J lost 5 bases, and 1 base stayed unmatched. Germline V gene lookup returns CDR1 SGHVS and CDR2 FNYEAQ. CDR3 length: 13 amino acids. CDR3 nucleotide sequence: TGTGCCAGCAGCTTAACAGGGGGTACTGAAGCTTTCTTT. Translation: CASSLTGGTEAFF.

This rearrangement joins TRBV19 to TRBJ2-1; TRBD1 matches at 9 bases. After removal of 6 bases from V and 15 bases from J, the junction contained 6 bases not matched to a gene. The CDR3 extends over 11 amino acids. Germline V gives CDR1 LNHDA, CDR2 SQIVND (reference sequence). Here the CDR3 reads CASRGDRVGFF. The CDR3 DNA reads TGTGCCAGTAGGGGGGACAGGGTCGGGTTCTTC. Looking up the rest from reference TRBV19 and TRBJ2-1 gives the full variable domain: DGGITQSPKYLFRKEGQNVTLSCEQNLNHDAMYWYRQDPGQGLRLIYYSQIVNDFQKGDIAEGYSVSREKKESFPLTVTSAQKNPTAFYLCASRGDRVGFFGPGTRLTVL.

The chain's CDR3 is CASSPDRGPGYTF. The CDR3, as DNA: TGCGCCAGCAGCCCGGACAGGGGGCCTGGCTACACCTTC. The rearrangement links TRBV5-1 to TRBJ1-2; TRBD1 aligns across 11 bases. Trimming at V came to 4 bases and at J to 7 bases, leaving 3 bases not matched to a gene. Germline CDR1 reads SGHRS; CDR2 reads YFSETQ. This CDR3 spans 13 amino acids.

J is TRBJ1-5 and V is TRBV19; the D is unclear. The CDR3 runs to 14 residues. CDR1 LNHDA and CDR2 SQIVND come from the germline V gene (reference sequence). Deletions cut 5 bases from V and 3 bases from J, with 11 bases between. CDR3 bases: TGTGCCAGTAGTTTAAACAGAAACAATCAGCCCCAGCATTTT. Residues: CASSLNRNNQPQHF.

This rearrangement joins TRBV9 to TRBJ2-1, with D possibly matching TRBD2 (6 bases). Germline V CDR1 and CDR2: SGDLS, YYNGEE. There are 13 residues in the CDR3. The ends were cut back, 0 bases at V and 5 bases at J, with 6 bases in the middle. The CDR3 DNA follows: TGTGCCAGCAGCGTAGGGACTAACAATGAGCAGTTCTTC. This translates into CASSVGTNNEQFF.

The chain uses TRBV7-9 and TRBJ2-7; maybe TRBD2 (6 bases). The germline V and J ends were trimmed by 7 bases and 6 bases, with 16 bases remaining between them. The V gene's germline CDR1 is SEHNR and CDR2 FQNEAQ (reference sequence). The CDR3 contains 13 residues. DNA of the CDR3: TGTGCCAGCACCACAGGAGGGGCGCCCGAGCAGTACTTC. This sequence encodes CASTTGGAPEQYF.

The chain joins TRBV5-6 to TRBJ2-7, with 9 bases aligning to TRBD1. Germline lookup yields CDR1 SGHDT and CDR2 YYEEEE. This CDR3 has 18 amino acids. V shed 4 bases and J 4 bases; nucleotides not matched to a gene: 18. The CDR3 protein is CASSPVVSRDRERYEQYF. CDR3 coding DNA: TGTGCCAGCAGCCCTGTCGTCAGCCGGGACAGGGAAAGATACGAGCAGTACTTC.

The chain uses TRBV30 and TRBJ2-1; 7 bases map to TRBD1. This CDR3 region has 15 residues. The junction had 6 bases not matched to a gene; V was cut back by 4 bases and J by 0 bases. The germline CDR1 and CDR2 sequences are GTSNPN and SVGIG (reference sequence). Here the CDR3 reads CAWNPGTVSYNEQFF. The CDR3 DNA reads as TGTGCCTGGAATCCCGGGACAGTCTCCTACAATGAGCAGTTCTTC.

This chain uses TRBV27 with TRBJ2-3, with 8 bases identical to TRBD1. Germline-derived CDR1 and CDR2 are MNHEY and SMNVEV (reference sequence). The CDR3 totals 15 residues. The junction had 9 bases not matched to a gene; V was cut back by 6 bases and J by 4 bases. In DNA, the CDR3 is TGTGCCAGCAGGGGCAAGACAGGGGCGCCAGATACGCAGTATTTT. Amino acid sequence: CASRGKTGAPDTQYF.

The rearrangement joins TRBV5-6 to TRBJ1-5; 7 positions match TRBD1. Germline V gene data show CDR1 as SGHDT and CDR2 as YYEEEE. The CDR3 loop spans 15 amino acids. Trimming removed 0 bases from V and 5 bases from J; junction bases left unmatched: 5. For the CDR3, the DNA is TGTGCCAGCAGCTTGGCTATCCAGGGGGATCAGCCCCAGCATTTT. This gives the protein CASSLAIQGDQPQHF.

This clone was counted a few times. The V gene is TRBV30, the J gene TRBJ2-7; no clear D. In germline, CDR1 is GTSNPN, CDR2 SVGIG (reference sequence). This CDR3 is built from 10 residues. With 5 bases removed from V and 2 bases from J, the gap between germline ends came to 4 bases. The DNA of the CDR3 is TGTGCCTGGGGAGCCTACGAGCAGTACTTC. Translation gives CAWGAYEQYF.

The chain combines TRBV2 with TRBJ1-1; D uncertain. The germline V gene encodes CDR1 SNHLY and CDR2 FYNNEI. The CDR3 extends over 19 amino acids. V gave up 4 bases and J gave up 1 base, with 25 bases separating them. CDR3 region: CASSGVSGVTQIKNTEAFF. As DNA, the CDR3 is TGTGCCAGCAGTGGCGTGTCGGGAGTCACCCAGATTAAGAACACTGAAGCTTTCTTT. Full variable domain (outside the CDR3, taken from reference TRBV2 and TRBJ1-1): EPEVTQTPSHQVTQMGQEVILRCVPISNHLYFYWYRQILGQKVEFLVSFYNNEISEKSEIFDDQFSVERPDGSNFTLKIRSTKLEDSAMYFCASSGVSGVTQIKNTEAFFGQGTRLTVV.